This T cell receptor beta chain originates from a study of tumor-infiltrating lymphocytes in glioblastoma multiforme. TCRB libraries came from RNA via three nested multiplex PCR rounds. TCRdb independently ran MiXCR on the multiplex PCR reads; one entry per CDR3 protein. The repertoire includes almost 15,000 distinct CDR3 sequences, 65% to 80% of them detected once, and less than 50% sits in the top ten. The germline gives CDR1 SQVTM, CDR2 ANQGSEA. The CDR3 is 14 amino acids. V lost 7 bases and J lost 2; bases outside the gene matches: 10. The chain couples TRBV29-1 to TRBJ2-5; TRBD1 aligns across 7 bases. The specimen sequenced was brain tumor tissue. The TCR was taken from a male donor with glioblastoma. CDR3 nucleotide sequence: TGCAGCGCAGAGACAGGGCGGAGGCAAGAGACCCAGTACTTC. Translation gives CSAETGRRQETQYF.